This TCR delta chain is from a study of Vδ1+ human thymocytes. Study results and caveats: Thymic TRG and TRD repertoires appeared highly polyclonal, with Gaussian CDR3 length distributions. Bulk repertoire data may be misinterpreted because of unexpected Vdelta2 sequences.

The template was reverse-transcribed extracted RNA. CDR3 amplicons came from multiplex PCR with pooled V-gene forward and constant-region reverse primers. TCRdb re-processed the multiplex PCR reads using CATT. The sample shows approximately 58,000 delta-chain clones, over 13% of them seen only once. For this clone: What it binds is not known.

V dropped 3 bases and J dropped 4; count of bases not matched to a gene: 18. This CDR3 region has 18 residues. Germline V lookup: CDR1 GEAIGNYY, CDR2 EKD. The J gene is TRDJ1, the V gene TRDV2, with TRDD3 matching over 8 bases. The specimen sequenced was Vdelta1+ gamma-delta thymocytes from the thymus. Regarding subset: FACS-sorted CD3+ TCRalphabeta- TCRVdelta1+ TCRVdelta2- thymocytes. This clonotype was sampled from a girl under three years old who had congenital heart surgery. DNA for the CDR3: TGTGCCTGTGACCCGGCGGGAGGTGGGGGATTCGGTGGCGATAAACTCATCTTT. Residues: CACDPAGGGGFGGDKLIF.